This entry features one TCR beta chain sequence. This clonotype was counted a few times. Its recognized antigen is unknown. No much larger clonotype is one base removed from it; base qualities were not supplied. Receptor amplification or capture employed multiplex PCR. This sample was sequenced with a 454 GS FLX. TCR alpha and beta CDR3 regions were amplified from mRNA by semiquantitative ARM-PCR. In ARM-PCR, tagged nested gene-specific primers were used first, and communal superprimers then performed exponential amplification. Nested primers were removed by exonuclease before the second amplification round on first-round PCR products. Amplicons were sequenced on the 454 platform, which allows rapid sequencing of millions of DNA fragments without cloning bias. A read counted as effective if the read could be mapped to both V and J germline segments. As for how the authors treated the data: IRmap, which uses pyromap, a Smith-Waterman modification adapted to 454 sequencing errors, was used to assign reads to germline V, D and J segments. D-beta assignments were filtered with cutoffs set at the 99th percentile of alignment scores obtained from simulated random sequences. CDR3 was defined as the amino acids between the conserved V-segment Y[YFLI]C motif and the J-segment [FW]GXGT motif. A compound Poisson process model, previously applied to large-scale EST data, was used to estimate repertoire diversity. A procedure for detecting cross-contamination was used to argue that the shared CDR3s did not come from sample contamination. TCRdb redid the processing of the public reads, applying fastp at Q25 and MiXCR, and retained in-frame beta chains. Entries are consolidated by CDR3 protein sequence, retaining the most common genes and DNA. The authors' filters were not applied to this entry. The sample has under 3,500 distinct CDR3 sequences on record, 70% to 85% of them singletons. Clones ranked in the top ten supply around 17% of the sample.

Miltenyi superparamagnetic beads coated with subset-specific monoclonal antibodies were used for isolation of the T cell subsets. Every T cell population came from peripheral blood. Whole blood was subjected to Ficoll separation to obtain mononuclear cells, from which monocytes were subsequently depleted using anti-CD14 microbeads. Isolated cell populations were immediately resuspended in RNAprotect reagent. The pan T sample consisted of CD3+ T cells in general. This entry belongs to a study of relationships among human T cell subsets (dated by TCRdb to the early 2010s). With respect to the entire study: The study sequenced eight distinct T cell populations from blood: pan T, CD8 cytotoxic, regulatory, Th1, Th2, naive plus transitional, activated and memory cells. On the study overall, not on this receptor specifically: T cell counts went unrecorded for two pan T samples, which were processed alongside pan B cells. While more than 55% of CD8+ cytotoxic sequences came from clones with more than 100 reads, the regulatory and Th2 subsets had few clones of that kind. A CD4+CD8+ double-positive population could not be ruled out by the bead-based sorting. Across the seven subsets, no statistically significant differences turned up in V, D and J usage, CDR3 length, or N-nucleotide additions. The substantial sharing of CDR3s among Th1, Th2 and regulatory T cells was interpreted as suggesting that cell fate choices are stochastic.

Including the terminal cysteine and phenylalanine, the CDR3 comprises 11 residues. Just the 33-base CDR3 DNA is kept, in frame starting at base 1. According to the germline V gene, CDR1 reads SQVTM and CDR2 reads ANQGSEA. V loses 4 bases, J loses 6 bases, and the germline ends lie 9 bases apart. The sequence was obtained from a man aged 40-49 years in good health. The receptor chain draws on TRBV29-1 and TRBJ1-2, with the D gene too uncertain to name. Sequencing was done on a sample of total T cells sorted from blood. The cell subset or site label here, explained by the study, means: CD3+ T cells in general. CDR3 sequence: CSVVYGNGYTF. The base sequence is TGCAGCGTTGTCTACGGGAATGGCTACACCTTC. The CDR3, completed at both ends by the reference TRBV29-1 and TRBJ1-2 genes, gives the full variable domain SAVISQKPSRDICQRGTSLTIQCQVDSQVTMMFWYRQQPGQSLTLIATANQGSEATYESGFVIDKFPISRPNLTFSTLTVSNMSPEDSSIYLCSVVYGNGYTFGSGTRLTVV.